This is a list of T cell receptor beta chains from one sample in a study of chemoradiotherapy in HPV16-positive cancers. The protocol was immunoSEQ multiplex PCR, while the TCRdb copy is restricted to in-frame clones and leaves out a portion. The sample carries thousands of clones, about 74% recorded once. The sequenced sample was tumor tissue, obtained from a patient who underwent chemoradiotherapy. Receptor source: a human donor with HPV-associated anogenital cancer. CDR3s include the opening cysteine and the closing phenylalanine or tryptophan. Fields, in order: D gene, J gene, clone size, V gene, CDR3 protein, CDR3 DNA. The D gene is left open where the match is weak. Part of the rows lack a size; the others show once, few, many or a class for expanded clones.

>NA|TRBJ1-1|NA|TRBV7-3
CASSLKPPDRMNTEAFF
TGTGCCAGCAGCTTAAAGCCCCCGGACAGAATGAACACTGAAGCTTTCTTT
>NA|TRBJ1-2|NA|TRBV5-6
CASSTTGYGYTF
TGTGCCAGCAGCACAACAGGGTATGGCTACACCTTC
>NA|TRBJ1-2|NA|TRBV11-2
CASSISTANYGYTF
TGTGCCAGCAGCATTTCGACAGCTAACTATGGCTACACCTTC
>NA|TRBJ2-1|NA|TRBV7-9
CASSFMQGRNEQFF
TGTGCCAGCAGCTTCATGCAGGGTCGTAATGAGCAGTTCTTC
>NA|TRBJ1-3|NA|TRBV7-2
CASSTASGSIRSGNTIYF
TGTGCCAGCAGCACAGCGTCGGGCAGCATCCGCTCTGGAAACACCATATATTTT
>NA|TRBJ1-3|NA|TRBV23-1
CASSVGGTDLLSGNTIYF
TGCGCCAGCAGTGTGGGCGGGACGGATCTGCTTTCTGGAAACACCATATATTTT
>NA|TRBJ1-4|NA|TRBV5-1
CASSPREGPNEKLFF
TGCGCCAGCAGCCCGCGGGAGGGCCCTAATGAAAAACTGTTTTTT
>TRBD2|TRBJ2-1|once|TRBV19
CASSIRTSGTYSYNEQFF
TGTGCCAGTAGTATTAGGACTAGCGGGACCTACTCCTACAATGAGCAGTTCTTC
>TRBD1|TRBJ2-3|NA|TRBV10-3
CAISEGQADTQYF
TGTGCCATCAGTGAAGGACAGGCAGATACGCAGTATTTT
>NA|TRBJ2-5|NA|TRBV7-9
CASSLSTGLETQYF
TGTGCCAGCAGCCTAAGCACAGGGTTGGAGACCCAGTACTTC
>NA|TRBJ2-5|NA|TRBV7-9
CASSRGTDRMTQYF
TGTGCCAGCAGCCGAGGGACTGACAGAATGACCCAGTACTTC
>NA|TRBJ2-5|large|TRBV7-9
CASSPEMETQYF
TGTGCCAGCAGCCCTGAAATGGAGACCCAGTACTTC
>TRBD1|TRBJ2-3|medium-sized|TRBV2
CASEDRGSTDTQYF
TGTGCCAGCGAGGACAGGGGAAGCACAGATACGCAGTATTTT
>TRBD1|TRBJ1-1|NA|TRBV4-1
CASSQEYRDSYTEAFF
TGCGCCAGCAGCCAAGAATACCGGGACAGCTACACTGAAGCTTTCTTT
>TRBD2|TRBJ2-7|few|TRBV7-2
CASSLAGREGVLSQYF
TGTGCCAGCAGCTTAGCGGGGAGGGAGGGAGTTCTTTCGCAGTACTTC
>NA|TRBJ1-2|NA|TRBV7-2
CASSLAPGPLAGYTF
TGTGCCAGCAGCTTAGCCCCGGGACCCCTTGCTGGCTACACCTTC